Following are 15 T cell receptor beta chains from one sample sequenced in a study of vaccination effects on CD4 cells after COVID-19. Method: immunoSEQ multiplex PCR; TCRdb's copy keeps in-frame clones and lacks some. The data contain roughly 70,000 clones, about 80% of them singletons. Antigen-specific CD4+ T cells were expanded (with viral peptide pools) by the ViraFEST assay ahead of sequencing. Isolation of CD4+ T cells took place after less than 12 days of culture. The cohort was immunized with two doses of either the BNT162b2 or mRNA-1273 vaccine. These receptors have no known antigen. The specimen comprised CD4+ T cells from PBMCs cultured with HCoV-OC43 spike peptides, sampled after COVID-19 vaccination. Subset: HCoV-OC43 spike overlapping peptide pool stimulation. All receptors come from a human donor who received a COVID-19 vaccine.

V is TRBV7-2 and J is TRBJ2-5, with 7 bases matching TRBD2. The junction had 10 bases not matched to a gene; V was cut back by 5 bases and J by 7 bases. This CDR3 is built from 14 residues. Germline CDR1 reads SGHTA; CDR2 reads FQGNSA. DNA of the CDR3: TGTGCCAGCAGCGGGGGGGGGTCTCTGGTGACCCAGTACTTC. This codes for CASSGGGSLVTQYF.

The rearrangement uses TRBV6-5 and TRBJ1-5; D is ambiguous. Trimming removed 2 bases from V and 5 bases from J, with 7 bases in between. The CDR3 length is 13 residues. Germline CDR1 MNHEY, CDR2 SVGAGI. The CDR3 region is CASSYHWDQPQHF. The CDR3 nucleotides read TGTGCCAGCAGTTACCACTGGGATCAGCCCCAGCATTTT.

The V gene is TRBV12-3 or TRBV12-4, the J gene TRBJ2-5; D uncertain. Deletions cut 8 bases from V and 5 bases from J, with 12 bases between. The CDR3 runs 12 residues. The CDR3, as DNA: TGTGCCAGCGGCCGTGATAGGGAGACCCAGTACTTC. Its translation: CASGRDRETQYF.

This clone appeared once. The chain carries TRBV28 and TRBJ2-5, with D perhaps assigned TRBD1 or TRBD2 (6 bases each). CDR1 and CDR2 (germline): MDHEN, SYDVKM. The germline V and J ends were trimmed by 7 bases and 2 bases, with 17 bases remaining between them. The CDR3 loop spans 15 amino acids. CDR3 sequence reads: CASTPLGGLQETQYF. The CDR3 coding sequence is TGTGCCAGCACCCCCCTAGGGGGGTTACAAGAGACCCAGTACTTC.

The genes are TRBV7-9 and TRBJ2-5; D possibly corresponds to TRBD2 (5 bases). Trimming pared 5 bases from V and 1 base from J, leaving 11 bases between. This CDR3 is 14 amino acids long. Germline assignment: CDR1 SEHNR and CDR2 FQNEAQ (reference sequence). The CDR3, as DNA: TGTGCCAGCAGCCCCGGGAAATTCCAAGAGACCCAGTACTTC. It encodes CASSPGKFQETQYF.

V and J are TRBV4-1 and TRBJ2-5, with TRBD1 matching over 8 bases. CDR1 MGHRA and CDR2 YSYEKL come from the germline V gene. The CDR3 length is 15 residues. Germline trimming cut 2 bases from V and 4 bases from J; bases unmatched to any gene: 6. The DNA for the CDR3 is TGCGCCAGCAGCCAATCGGGGACAGGAGGAGAGACCCAGTACTTC. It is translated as CASSQSGTGGETQYF.

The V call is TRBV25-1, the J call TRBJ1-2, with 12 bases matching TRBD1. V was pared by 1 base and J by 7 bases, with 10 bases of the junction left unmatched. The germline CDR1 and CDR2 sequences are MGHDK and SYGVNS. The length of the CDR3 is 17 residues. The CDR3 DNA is TGTGCCAGCAGTGAATCCCCCGGGGGGGGACAGGGGGCTGGCTACACCTTC. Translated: CASSESPGGGQGAGYTF.

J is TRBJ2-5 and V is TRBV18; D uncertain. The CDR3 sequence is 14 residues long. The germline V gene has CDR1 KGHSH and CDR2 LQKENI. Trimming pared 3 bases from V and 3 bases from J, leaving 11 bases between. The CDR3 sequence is CASSPRQTKETQYF. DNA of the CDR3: TGTGCCAGCTCACCGCGGCAGACCAAAGAGACCCAGTACTTC.

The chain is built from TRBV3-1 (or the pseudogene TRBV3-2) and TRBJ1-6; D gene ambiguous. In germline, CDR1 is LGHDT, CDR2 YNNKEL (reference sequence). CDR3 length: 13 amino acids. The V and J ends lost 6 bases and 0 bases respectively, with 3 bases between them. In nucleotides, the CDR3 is TGTGCCAGCAGTCTCTCCTATAATTCACCCCTCCACTTT. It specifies CASSLSYNSPLHF.

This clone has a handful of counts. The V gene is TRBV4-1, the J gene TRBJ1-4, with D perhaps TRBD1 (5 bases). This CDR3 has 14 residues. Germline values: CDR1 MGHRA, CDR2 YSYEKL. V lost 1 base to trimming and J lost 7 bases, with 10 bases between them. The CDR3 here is CASSQARDIEKLFF. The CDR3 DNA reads TGCGCCAGCAGCCAAGCCAGGGATATTGAAAAACTGTTTTTT.

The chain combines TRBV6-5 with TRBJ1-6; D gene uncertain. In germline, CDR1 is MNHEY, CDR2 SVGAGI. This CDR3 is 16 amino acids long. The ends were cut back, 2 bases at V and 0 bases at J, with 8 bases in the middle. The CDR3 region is CASSYSRSSYNSPLHF. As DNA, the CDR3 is TGTGCCAGCAGTTACAGCCGGAGCTCCTATAATTCACCCCTCCACTTT.

This chain's CDR3 is CASSPVRQGANYGYTF. The CDR3, as DNA: TGTGCCAGCTCACCAGTTAGACAGGGAGCTAACTATGGCTACACCTTC. V gene TRBV18 combines with J gene TRBJ1-2; 7 bases are a match to TRBD1. Trimming took 2 bases from V and 0 from J; bases not matched to a gene: 6. This CDR3 is built from 16 residues. Germline CDR1 KGHSH, CDR2 LQKENI.

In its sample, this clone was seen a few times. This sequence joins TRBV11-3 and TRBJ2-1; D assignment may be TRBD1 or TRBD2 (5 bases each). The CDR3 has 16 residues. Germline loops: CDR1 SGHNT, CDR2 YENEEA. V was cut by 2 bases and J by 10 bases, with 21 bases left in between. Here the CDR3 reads CASSLSSAGAPWEQFF. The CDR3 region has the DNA TGTGCCAGCAGCTTAAGCTCAGCCGGGGCCCCGTGGGAGCAGTTCTTC.

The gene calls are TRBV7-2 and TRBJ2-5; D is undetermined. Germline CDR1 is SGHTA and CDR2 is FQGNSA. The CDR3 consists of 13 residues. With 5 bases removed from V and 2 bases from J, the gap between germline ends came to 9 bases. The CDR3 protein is CASSTPAQETQYF. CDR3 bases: TGTGCCAGCAGCACGCCAGCGCAAGAGACCCAGTACTTC.

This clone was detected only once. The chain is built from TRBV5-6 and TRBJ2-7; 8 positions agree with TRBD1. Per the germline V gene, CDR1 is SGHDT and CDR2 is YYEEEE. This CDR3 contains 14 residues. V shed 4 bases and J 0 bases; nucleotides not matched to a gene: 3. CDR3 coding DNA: TGTGCCAGCAGCGCGGACAGGGCCTCCTACGAGCAGTACGTC. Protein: CASSADRASYEQYV.